The 7 T cell receptor beta chains given below trace back to one sample, sequenced in a study of brain T cells in children with intractable seizures. The method was immunoSEQ multiplex PCR; TCRdb's version includes in-frame clones alone and lacks a portion of them. The sample has 300,000 to 400,000 clones, roughly 93% seen once. Indicated time point: blood from clinic visit 5 months post-surgery; TSC patient then seizure free. The sample was peripheral blood, taken around 5 months after surgery. These TCRs come from a boy younger than two with tuberous sclerosis and intractable seizures.

The gene calls are TRBV4-1 and TRBJ2-1, with TRBD2 as a possible D gene (6 bases). V lost 0 bases, J lost 0 bases, and 9 bases lay in between. This CDR3 spans 16 amino acids. CDR1 and CDR2 (germline): MGHRA, YSYEKL. Here the CDR3 reads CASSQDARDSYNEQFF. As DNA, the CDR3 is TGCGCCAGCAGCCAAGATGCGCGGGACTCCTACAATGAGCAGTTCTTC.

The CDR3 is CASSARGGGAYEQYF. In DNA form, the CDR3 reads TGTGCCAGCAGCGCCCGGGGCGGGGGGGCCTACGAGCAGTACTTC. The chain employs TRBV2 and TRBJ2-7, with 9 bases lining up with TRBD2. The V gene end was trimmed by 6 bases and the J gene end by 2 bases; junction bases not matched to a gene: 8. Germline V gene lookup returns CDR1 SNHLY and CDR2 FYNNEI. This CDR3 spans 15 amino acids.

The genes are TRBV10-1 and TRBJ2-3; D gene ambiguous. V gave up 9 bases and J gave up 1 base, with 11 bases separating them. CDR1 is WNHNN and CDR2 is SYGVQD in the germline V gene (reference sequence). This CDR3 contains 13 residues. Written as DNA, the CDR3 is TGCGCCAGTGCTCCCCACCGCACAGATACGCAGTATTTT. It codes for CASAPHRTDTQYF.

The chain links TRBV29-1 to TRBJ2-1; D is perhaps TRBD2 (6 bases). Germline CDR1 and CDR2: SQVTM and ANQGSEA. The V end was cut by 4 bases, the J end by 9 bases, with 31 bases between. CDR3 length: 18 amino acids. DNA of the CDR3: TGCAGCGTTGGAGGACTCACACTAGCCCCTACCGAGGGTGGTGAGCAGTTCTTC. Its protein is CSVGGLTLAPTEGGEQFF.

The genes are TRBV18 and TRBJ1-1, with TRBD1 matching over 9 bases. The CDR3 sequence is 17 residues long. In germline, CDR1 is KGHSH, CDR2 LQKENI. V gave up 4 bases and J gave up 4 bases; unmatched junction bases: 13. As DNA, the CDR3 is TGTGCCAGCTCACGGACCGGACAGGGGATGGAGAGCACTGAAGCTTTCTTT. It specifies CASSRTGQGMESTEAFF. Supplemented by reference TRBV18 and TRBJ1-1, the full variable domain reads NAGVMQNPRHLVRRRGQEARLRCSPMKGHSHVYWYRQLPEEGLKFMVYLQKENIIDESGMPKERFSAEFPKEGPSILRIQQVVRGDSAAYFCASSRTGQGMESTEAFFGQGTRLTVV.

The V call is TRBV5-6, the J call TRBJ2-7; TRBD2 agrees at 13 bases. This CDR3 spans 18 amino acids. V trimming: 2 bases; J trimming: 6 bases; junction bases outside the gene matches: 14. The germline CDR1 and CDR2 sequences are SGHDT and YYEEEE. CDR3 sequence: CASSFGDLLAGGPSEQYF. DNA of the CDR3: TGTGCCAGCAGCTTTGGGGACTTACTAGCGGGAGGGCCAAGCGAGCAGTACTTC.

The chain combines TRBV28 with TRBJ2-1; tentatively, D is TRBD2 (6 bases). This CDR3 comprises 14 residues. The V and J ends lost 0 bases and 7 bases respectively, with 10 bases between them. CDR1 MDHEN and CDR2 SYDVKM come from the germline V gene. The CDR3 nucleotides read TGTGCCAGCAGTTTATGGGAGGGTTGGAATGAGCAGTTCTTC. Translating it yields CASSLWEGWNEQFF.